One and the same sample provided the 18 T cell receptor beta chains below, sequenced in a study of cytomegalovirus exposure and HLA in healthy donors. The PCR was carried out with 60 Vbeta primers and 13 Jbeta primers. Data came from immunoSEQ multiplex PCR; TCRdb stores just in-frame clones and leaves some out. Its clone listing holds about 32,000 clones. The specimen was PBMCs. The receptors derive from a female donor in good health and CMV-seronegative.

The V call is TRBV29-1, the J call TRBJ2-1; maybe TRBD2 (5 bases). The CDR3 runs to 12 residues. V lost 7 bases and J lost 10, with 17 bases in between. Germline CDR1 reads SQVTM; CDR2 reads ANQGSEA. Written as DNA, the CDR3 is TGCAGCGCCCCTTTCGTGCGCGGGGAGCAGTTCTTC. Amino acid sequence: CSAPFVRGEQFF.

The V and J genes are TRBV15 and TRBJ1-3; 10 bases are a match to TRBD1. The V segment lost 0 bases and the J segment 8 bases; nucleotides outside the gene matches: 7. In germline, CDR1 is LNHNV, CDR2 YYDKDF (reference sequence). The CDR3 runs to 16 residues. The CDR3 region has the DNA TGTGCCACCAGCAGAGAAACCGGGGACAGGGGTTACACCATATATTTT. It encodes CATSRETGDRGYTIYF.

Worth noting for this clone: The junction and the germline gene differ at one end; a read error may be behind it. J is TRBJ2-7 and V is TRBV7-9; weak D call: TRBD2 (6 bases). The CDR3 is made up of 12 amino acids. CDR1 is SEHNR and CDR2 is FQNEAQ in the germline V gene (reference sequence). The CDR3 DNA follows: TGTGCCAGCGGCGGGACTCTATACCTCAGCCACTTC. Translating it yields CASGGTLYLSHF.

This chain uses TRBV7-9 with TRBJ2-1, with TRBD2 matching 10 bases. Per the germline V gene, CDR1 is SEHNR and CDR2 is FQNEAQ (reference sequence). The CDR3 consists of 17 residues. V gave up 1 base and J gave up 7 bases; unmatched junction bases: 10. CDR3 in DNA: TGTGCCAGCAGCTTAGGCGTCTATAGCGGGGGGCATAATGAGCAGTTCTTC. Its translation: CASSLGVYSGGHNEQFF.

The CDR3 sequence: CASSGIKGGTDTQYF. The CDR3 DNA reads TGTGCCAGCAGCGGGATTAAGGGGGGCACAGATACGCAGTATTTT. The rearrangement uses TRBV7-2 and TRBJ2-3; weak D call: TRBD1 (6 bases). The CDR3 is 15 residues long. Trimming pared 5 bases from V and 1 base from J, leaving 13 bases between. Germline CDR1 and CDR2: SGHTA and FQGNSA.

The chain recombines TRBV9 with TRBJ2-5; TRBD1 matches 9 bases. The CDR3 length is 15 residues. Trimming cost V 3 bases and J 5 bases; bases outside gene matches: 8. Germline values: CDR1 SGDLS, CDR2 YYNGEE. CDR3 coding DNA: TGTGCCAGCAGCGCACAGGGGGCCAGTCGGGAGACCCAGTACTTC. Translation gives CASSAQGASRETQYF.

The J gene is TRBJ2-2, the V gene TRBV13; no reliable D call. The CDR3 length is 11 residues. The V gene's germline CDR1 is PRHDT and CDR2 FYEKMQ (reference sequence). The V end lost 8 bases, the J end lost 4 bases, and 5 bases lay between the germline ends. The CDR3 DNA follows: TGTGCCAGCTCAGGCACCGGGGAGCTGTTTTTT. Translation: CASSGTGELFF.

The chain employs TRBV9 and TRBJ2-7, with 9 bases that match TRBD1. V shed 5 bases, J shed 3 bases, and the junction held 9 bases outside the gene matches. The CDR3 loop spans 15 amino acids. Germline lookup yields CDR1 SGDLS and CDR2 YYNGEE. The CDR3 coding sequence is TGTGCCAGCAGTGACGGGACAGGGTCCGACTACGAGCAGTACTTC. Protein product: CASSDGTGSDYEQYF.

The CDR3 bases are TGTGCCAGCAGCGTTGGACTAGCGGGGAGCTACAATGAGCAGTTCTTC. This translates into CASSVGLAGSYNEQFF. The V call is TRBV9, the J call TRBJ2-1; 12 positions match TRBD2. This CDR3 is built from 16 residues. V shed 2 bases and J 3 bases; nucleotides not matched to a gene: 3. Germline V gives CDR1 SGDLS, CDR2 YYNGEE.

The genes are TRBV18 and TRBJ1-1; no reliable D call. V lost 4 bases and J lost 3, with 9 bases in between. This CDR3 comprises 13 residues. CDR1 KGHSH and CDR2 LQKENI come from the germline V gene. The CDR3 here is CASSLMGDTEAFF. CDR3 nucleotides: TGTGCCAGCTCACTGATGGGAGACACTGAAGCTTTCTTT.

The J gene is TRBJ2-1, the V gene TRBV7-9; D gene ambiguous. The CDR3 has 13 residues. Trimming pared 4 bases from V and 8 bases from J, leaving 12 bases between. Germline V gene lookup returns CDR1 SEHNR and CDR2 FQNEAQ (reference sequence). As DNA, the CDR3 is TGTGCCAGCAGCTCGCAATCGGGTGATGAGCAGTTCTTC. Encoded protein: CASSSQSGDEQFF.

The chain uses TRBV19 and TRBJ2-3; TRBD2 agrees at 8 bases. CDR3 size: 16 residues. V gave up 6 bases and J gave up 0 bases; unmatched junction bases: 8. Germline assignment: CDR1 LNHDA and CDR2 SQIVND (reference sequence). DNA of the CDR3: TGTGCCAGTAGCTCCCCGGGAGGGGCTAGCACAGATACGCAGTATTTT. Its translation is CASSSPGGASTDTQYF.

The CDR3 region is CASTQGTGQTSPLHF. The DNA of the CDR3 is TGTGCCAGCACCCAGGGGACAGGCCAAACTTCACCCCTCCACTTT. The V call is TRBV9, the J call TRBJ1-6, with TRBD1 identical over 8 bases. This CDR3 comprises 15 residues. V lost 6 bases and J lost 9; bases outside the gene matches: 11. The germline gives CDR1 SGDLS, CDR2 YYNGEE.

The V call is TRBV19, the J call TRBJ2-5, with D tentatively TRBD2 (5 bases). The V end lost 7 bases, the J end lost 5 bases, and 26 bases lay between the germline ends. Germline loops: CDR1 LNHDA, CDR2 SQIVND (reference sequence). The CDR3 has 17 residues. In DNA, the CDR3 is TGTGCCAGTATTCATTTAGGGCCCATTCGGGAAACCGAGACCCAGTACTTC. This codes for CASIHLGPIRETETQYF. Full variable domain (rest looked up from reference TRBV19 and TRBJ2-5): DGGITQSPKYLFRKEGQNVTLSCEQNLNHDAMYWYRQDPGQGLRLIYYSQIVNDFQKGDIAEGYSVSREKKESFPLTVTSAQKNPTAFYLCASIHLGPIRETETQYFGPGTRLLVL.

The V call is TRBV28, the J call TRBJ2-4; TRBD1 agrees at 9 bases. The CDR3 consists of 16 residues. The germline V gene encodes CDR1 MDHEN and CDR2 SYDVKM. V shed 6 bases and J 0 bases; nucleotides not matched to a gene: 6. DNA for the CDR3: TGTGCCAGCAGCCGAACAGGGGGCCTAGCCAAAAACATTCAGTACTTC. Protein product: CASSRTGGLAKNIQYF.

The chain has TRBV5-4 and TRBJ2-3; 14 bases fit TRBD2. The CDR3 extends over 17 amino acids. J gave up 5 bases and V 4 bases, and 9 bases lay outside the gene matches. The germline gives CDR1 SGHNT, CDR2 YYREEE (reference sequence). CDR3 sequence reads: CASSGGLAGGGRDTQYF. CDR3 sequence (DNA): TGTGCCAGCAGCGGAGGACTAGCGGGGGGAGGGAGAGATACGCAGTATTTT.

The CDR3 coding sequence is TGCGCCAGCAGCCTGGCCCCCACGAACACCGGGGAGCTGTTTTTT. It codes for CASSLAPTNTGELFF. The chain is built from TRBV5-1 and TRBJ2-2; D remains unclear. The germline CDR1 and CDR2 sequences are SGHRS and YFSETQ. V was shortened by 4 bases and J by 0 bases, with 10 bases between the two germline ends. This CDR3 is built from 15 residues.

The genes are TRBV5-8 and TRBJ1-5; D is ambiguous. CDR3 length: 15 residues. Trimming shortened V by 2 bases and J by 6 bases, and 15 bases separated the two germline ends. Germline lookup yields CDR1 SGHTS and CDR2 YDEGEE. Here the CDR3 reads CASSFQEIGGQPQHF. The DNA of the CDR3 is TGTGCCAGCAGCTTCCAGGAAATCGGTGGTCAGCCCCAGCATTTT. Full variable domain (remainder filled in from reference TRBV5-8 and TRBJ1-5): EAGVTQSPTHLIKTRGQQATLRCSPISGHTSVYWYQQALGLGLQFLLWYDEGEERNRGNFPPRFSGRQFPNYSSELNVNALELEDSALYLCASSFQEIGGQPQHFGDGTRLSIL.